These 2 T cell receptor beta chains were sequenced from one sample in a study of T cell responses to AZD1222 COVID-19 vaccine. Data came from immunoSEQ multiplex PCR; TCRdb stores just in-frame clones and leaves some out. The table lists over 120,000 clones, 90% to 95% of them singletons. Sequencing was performed on peripheral blood, taken after recovery from COVID-19. Source of these receptors: an adult who had recovered from COVID-19.

The chain is built from TRBV6-5 and TRBJ2-7; D may be TRBD1 (6 bases). Per germline, CDR1 MNHEY and CDR2 SVGAGI. This CDR3 contains 13 residues. Trimming cost V 4 bases and J 7 bases, with 14 bases left between them. In nucleotides, the CDR3 is TGTGCCAGCAGTTTGACAGGTTTAGGGGAGCAGTACTTC. The encoded protein is CASSLTGLGEQYF.

The V and J genes are TRBV12-1 and TRBJ2-7. TRBV12-1 is labeled a pseudogene. This CDR3 is 15 amino acids long. CDR3 bases: TGTGCCAGCAGCCCTAACGGGGCGAACCACCACGAGCAGTACTTC. Its translation: CASSPNGANHHEQYF.